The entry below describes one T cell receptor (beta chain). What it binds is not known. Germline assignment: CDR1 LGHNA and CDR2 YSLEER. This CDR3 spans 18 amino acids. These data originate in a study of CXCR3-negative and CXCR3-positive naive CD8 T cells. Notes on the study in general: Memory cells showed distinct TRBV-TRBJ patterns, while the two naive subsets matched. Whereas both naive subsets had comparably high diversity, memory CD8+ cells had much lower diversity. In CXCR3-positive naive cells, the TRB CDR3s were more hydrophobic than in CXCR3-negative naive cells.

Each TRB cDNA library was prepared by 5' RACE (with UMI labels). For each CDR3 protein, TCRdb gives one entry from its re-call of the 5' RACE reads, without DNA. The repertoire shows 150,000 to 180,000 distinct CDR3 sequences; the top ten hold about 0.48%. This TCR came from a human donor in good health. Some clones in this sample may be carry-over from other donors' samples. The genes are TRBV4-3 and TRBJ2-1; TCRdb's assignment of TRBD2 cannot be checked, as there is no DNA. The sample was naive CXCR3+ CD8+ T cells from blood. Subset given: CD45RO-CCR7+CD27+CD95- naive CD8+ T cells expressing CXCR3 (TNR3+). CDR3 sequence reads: CASSQDPPQGSSYNEQFF.